This T cell receptor (beta chain) comes out of a study of T cell repertoires in cytomegalovirus infection. Looking at the study overall: Public TCR beta signatures provided an indication of both CMV infection and a matching HLA type. Overall study findings and caveats: Cumulative frequency (of public TCR beta family members) identified carriers of CMV plus the relevant HLA.

TCRdb itself ran the reads through MiXCR, one entry per CDR3 protein. This table holds more than 250,000 distinct CDR3 sequences, around a quarter found once. This clonotype was counted at least ten times. Its target is not known. The germline CDR1 and CDR2 sequences are SGHTA and FQGNSA. This CDR3 has 13 residues. The V and J ends lost 7 bases and 3 bases respectively, with 12 bases between them. The chain combines TRBV7-2 with TRBJ2-5; D is unresolved. The sample was cultured PBMCs, taken from culture after CMV antigen stimulation. This TCR came from a human donor in good health (CMV status not recorded). Some clones in this sample may be carry-over from other donors' samples. The chain's CDR3 is CASTTYGKETQYF. CDR3 nucleotide sequence: TGTGCCAGCACCACTTACGGTAAAGAGACCCAGTACTTC.